These 21 T cell receptor beta chains were all obtained from the same sample, sequenced in a study of blood T cell repertoires in COVID-19. The protocol was immunoSEQ multiplex PCR, while the TCRdb copy is restricted to in-frame clones and leaves out a portion. The sample has fewer than 200,000 clones, approximately 79% seen once; the top ten hold roughly 5%. The sample taken for sequencing was PBMCs or T cells enriched from blood (not recorded which). These receptors were taken from a woman aged 55-69 years with acute COVID-19.

This clone occurred once. The chain joins TRBV3-1 (or the pseudogene TRBV3-2) to TRBJ2-1; 14 nucleotides line up with TRBD2. Trimming at V came to 5 bases and at J to 10 bases, leaving 7 bases not matched to a gene. The CDR3 sequence is 15 residues long. Germline CDR1 is LGHDT and CDR2 is YNNKEL (reference sequence). The CDR3 loop is CASSIRLAGGPEQFF. CDR3 sequence (DNA): TGTGCCAGCAGCATCCGACTAGCGGGGGGGCCAGAGCAGTTCTTC.

The chain has TRBV28 and TRBJ2-3, with TRBD2 identical over 8 bases. The V gene end was trimmed by 5 bases and the J gene end by 3 bases; junction bases not matched to a gene: 7. CDR3 size: 15 residues. CDR1 is MDHEN and CDR2 is SYDVKM in the germline V gene. The CDR3, as DNA: TGTGCCAGCAGTCCGGGGGGGGCCGGGACAGATACGCAGTATTTT. Its protein is CASSPGGAGTDTQYF.

The rearrangement links TRBV21-1 to TRBJ1-5; the table's D call of TRBD1 was not tested on the DNA. TRBV21-1 is noted as a pseudogene. The CDR3 loop spans 15 amino acids. CDR3: CASSKGGTADQPQHF. The CDR3 DNA sequence: TGTGCCAGCAGCAAAGGTGGGACAGCAGATCAGCCCCAGCATTTT.

The gene calls are TRBV5-4 and TRBJ1-6; D might be TRBD1 (6 bases). V shed 7 bases and J shed 10 bases, with 15 bases lying between them. The CDR3 has 13 residues. The germline CDR1 and CDR2 sequences are SGHNT and YYREEE (reference sequence). CDR3 in DNA: TGTGCCAGCGACCCACAGGGACGCTCACCCCTCCACTTT. Translating it yields CASDPQGRSPLHF.

CDR3 amino acids: CASTSRVRDTTGELFF. Here the CDR3 DNA reads TGCGCCAGCACGTCTAGAGTGAGGGACACGACCGGGGAGCTGTTTTTT. The rearrangement joins TRBV5-1 to TRBJ2-2; D perhaps matches TRBD1 (6 bases). CDR1 and CDR2 from the germline V gene are SGHRS and YFSETQ. Trimming left V 6 bases short and J 5 bases short, with 20 bases between. The CDR3 has 16 residues. Drawing the rest from reference TRBV5-1 and TRBJ2-2, the complete variable domain is KAGVTQTPRYLIKTRGQQVTLSCSPISGHRSVSWYQQTPGQGLQFLFEYFSETQRNKGNFPGRFSGRQFSNSRSEMNVSTLELGDSALYLCASTSRVRDTTGELFFGEGSRLTVL.

About this clone itself: The same CDR3 also results from other DNA sequences found in this sample. The chain recombines TRBV19 with TRBJ2-1; a possible D gene is TRBD2 (5 bases). In germline, CDR1 is LNHDA, CDR2 SQIVND (reference sequence). This CDR3 spans 12 amino acids. The V gene lost 4 bases and the J gene lost 7 bases, with 8 bases spanning the gap. CDR3 region: CASSTSGNEQFF. The DNA for the CDR3 is TGTGCCAGTAGTACCTCGGGGAATGAGCAGTTCTTC.

The V gene is TRBV6-5, the J gene TRBJ2-1; 9 nucleotides line up with TRBD2. J was trimmed by 0 bases and V by 0 bases; bases with no gene match: 0. In germline, CDR1 is MNHEY, CDR2 SVGAGI. The CDR3 is 16 residues long. CDR3 in amino acids: CASSYSAGGSYNEQFF. CDR3 bases: TGTGCCAGCAGTTACTCAGCGGGAGGCTCCTACAATGAGCAGTTCTTC.

V and J are TRBV27 and TRBJ2-1; 7 bases map to TRBD2. Germline CDR1 MNHEY, CDR2 SMNVEV (reference sequence). The CDR3 is made up of 16 amino acids. Germline trimming cut 4 bases from V and 4 bases from J; bases unmatched to any gene: 10. The CDR3 DNA reads TGTGCCAGCAGTTGGGAGCGGGGTTGGGCATACAATGAGCAGTTCTTC. This translates into CASSWERGWAYNEQFF.

The rearrangement uses TRBV24-1 and TRBJ2-2, with D possibly matching TRBD1 (5 bases). V was cut by 8 bases and J by 4 bases, with 10 bases left in between. CDR1 is KGHDR, CDR2 SFDVKD, per germline. The CDR3 length is 13 residues. As DNA, the CDR3 is TGTGCCACCAAGCAGGGCGGCACCGGGGAGCTGTTTTTT. As protein: CATKQGGTGELFF.

This sequence joins TRBV24-1 and TRBJ2-4; D possibly corresponds to TRBD2 (5 bases). The CDR3 totals 12 residues. V gave up 12 bases and J gave up 0 bases, with 8 bases separating them. Germline loops: CDR1 KGHDR, CDR2 SFDVKD. CDR3 protein: CAAGVAKNIQYF. CDR3 nucleotides: TGTGCCGCCGGGGTAGCCAAAAACATTCAGTACTTC.

The chain combines TRBV5-6 with TRBJ2-4; tentative D call: TRBD2 (5 bases). The V end lost 4 bases, the J end lost 7 bases, and 12 bases lay between the germline ends. The V gene's germline CDR1 is SGHDT and CDR2 YYEEEE. This CDR3 has 13 amino acids. The CDR3 sequence is CASSRMGGNIQYF. For the CDR3, the DNA is TGTGCCAGCAGCCGTATGGGCGGGAACATTCAGTACTTC.

V is TRBV30 and J is TRBJ1-2; D is unresolved. V lost 4 bases, J lost 12 bases, and 15 bases lay in between. The CDR3 loop spans 11 amino acids. Germline V gene data show CDR1 as GTSNPN and CDR2 as SVGIG (reference sequence). CDR3 in DNA: TGTGCCTGGATCTATCCGGGAGGAAACACCTTC. Encoded protein: CAWIYPGGNTF.

V gene TRBV28 combines with J gene TRBJ2-7; TRBD1 is a possible D gene (6 bases). CDR1 is MDHEN and CDR2 is SYDVKM in the germline V gene. With 4 bases removed from V and 1 base from J, the gap between germline ends came to 8 bases. The CDR3 consists of 13 residues. As DNA, the CDR3 is TGTGCCAGCAGTTCCACAGGGTCCTACGAGCAGTACGTC. It translates to CASSSTGSYEQYV.

V and J are TRBV11-3 and TRBJ1-1; possibly TRBD1 for D (6 bases). Between the trimmed V and J ends, which lost 5 bases and 11 bases, there was a span of 18 bases. In germline, CDR1 is SGHNT, CDR2 YENEEA. The CDR3 extends over 13 amino acids. CDR3 residues: CASSPKQGSMAFF. CDR3 in DNA: TGTGCCAGCAGCCCAAAACAGGGATCGATGGCTTTCTTT.

The chain has TRBV9 and TRBJ2-4, with 9 bases that match TRBD2. From germline, CDR1 is SGDLS and CDR2 YYNGEE. This CDR3 spans 15 amino acids. Germline trimming cut 0 bases from V and 8 bases from J; bases unmatched to any gene: 6. Here the CDR3 reads CASSVVGLAPDIQYF. The DNA for the CDR3 is TGTGCCAGCAGCGTAGTAGGACTAGCGCCTGACATTCAGTACTTC.

The J gene is TRBJ2-5, the V gene TRBV11-3; TRBD1 aligns across 7 bases. The CDR3 runs to 13 residues. Germline V gene sequence: CDR1 SGHNT, CDR2 YENEEA. The trim removed 5 bases at V and 5 bases at J, leaving 5 bases unmatched. Written as DNA, the CDR3 is TGTGCCAGCAGCCGCGGACAGGCTGAGACCCAGTACTTC. Its translation: CASSRGQAETQYF.

CDR3 in amino acids: CASSLYGRAWEKLFF. For the CDR3, the DNA is TGTGCCAGCAGCTTGTATGGCAGGGCTTGGGAAAAACTGTTTTTT. V is TRBV5-8 and J is TRBJ1-4, with D possibly TRBD1 on 5 matching bases. The CDR3 spans 15 residues. Trimming pared 1 base from V and 8 bases from J, leaving 15 bases between. Germline V CDR1 and CDR2: SGHTS, YDEGEE.

The chain recombines TRBV30 with TRBJ1-1; weak D call: TRBD1 (6 bases). This CDR3 spans 13 amino acids. Between the trimmed V and J ends, which lost 4 bases and 2 bases, there was a span of 11 bases. In germline, CDR1 is GTSNPN, CDR2 SVGIG (reference sequence). The CDR3 bases are TGTGCCTGGACCAAACAGGGAAACACTGAAGCTTTCTTT. Its translation is CAWTKQGNTEAFF.

Regarding this clone: The junction differs from germline at one of its ends, possibly a read error. This chain links TRBV15 with TRBJ1-2, with D hard to call. Germline V CDR1 and CDR2: LNHNV, YYDKDF (reference sequence). This CDR3 spans 12 amino acids. CDR3: CATSRGSGSWVF. The DNA for the CDR3 is TGTGCCACCAGCAGAGGGTCGGGGAGTTGGGTCTTC. Full variable domain (remainder filled in from reference TRBV15 and TRBJ1-2): DAMVIQNPRYQVTQFGKPVTLSCSQTLNHNVMYWYQQKSSQAPKLLFHYYDKDFNNEADTPDNFQSRRPNTSFCFLDIRSPGLGDTAMYLCATSRGSGSWVFGSGTRLTVV.

This clone was seen only once. This chain connects TRBV3-1 (or the pseudogene TRBV3-2) to TRBJ2-1; 8 bases are shared with TRBD2. The CDR3 totals 15 residues. V lost 1 base to trimming and J lost 10 bases; unmatched junction nucleotides: 9. Germline-derived CDR1 and CDR2 are LGHDT and YNNKEL (reference sequence). CDR3 in amino acids: CASSQADGGGEEQFF. In DNA form, the CDR3 reads TGTGCCAGCAGCCAAGCCGACGGGGGGGGTGAGGAGCAGTTCTTC.

The J gene is TRBJ1-2, the V gene TRBV6-5; D might be TRBD1 (6 bases). The CDR3 length is 14 residues. The V gene lost 6 bases and the J gene lost 6 bases, with 17 bases spanning the gap. CDR1 and CDR2 (germline): MNHEY, SVGAGI. The CDR3 spells CASRPTSRGHGYTF. In DNA, the CDR3 is TGTGCCAGCAGACCCACCTCCAGGGGACATGGCTACACCTTC.